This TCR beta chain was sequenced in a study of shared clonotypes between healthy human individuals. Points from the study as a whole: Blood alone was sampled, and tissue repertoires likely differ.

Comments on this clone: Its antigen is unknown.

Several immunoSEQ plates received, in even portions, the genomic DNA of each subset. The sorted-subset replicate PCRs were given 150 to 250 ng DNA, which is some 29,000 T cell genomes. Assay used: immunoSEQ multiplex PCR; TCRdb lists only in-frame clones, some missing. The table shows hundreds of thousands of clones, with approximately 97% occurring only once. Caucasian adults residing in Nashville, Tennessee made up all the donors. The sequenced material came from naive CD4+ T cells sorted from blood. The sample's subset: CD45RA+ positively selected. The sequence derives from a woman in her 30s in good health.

CDR3 sequence reads: CASSPGDRNTEAFF. CDR3 bases: TGTGCCAGCAGCCCCGGGGACAGGAACACTGAAGCTTTCTTT. J is TRBJ1-1 and V is TRBV11-2; 7 bases are shared with TRBD1. The CDR3 is made up of 14 amino acids. V lost 5 bases to trimming and J lost 1 base; unmatched junction nucleotides: 4. The V gene's germline CDR1 is SGHAT and CDR2 FQNNGV.